These T cell receptor beta chains were read from a single sample in a study of beta chain features in type 1 diabetes. Using immunoSEQ multiplex PCR, the repertoire was profiled, and TCRdb retains in-frame clones only, with some absent. In the table there are approximately 150,000 clones, around 9% of which are singletons. The specimen was central memory CD4+ T cells from blood. The receptors shown here come from a man aged 25 to 45 with type 1 diabetes. Both conserved end residues are part of each CDR3. Some rows mark clone size as missing; the rest say once, few, many or name a class of expanded clone.

v_call: TRBV7-9
j_call: TRBJ2-2
clone_size: NA
cdr3_aa: CASSRRTASDTGELFF

v_call: TRBV30
j_call: TRBJ1-6
clone_size: NA
cdr3_aa: CAWTYPTAGSYNSPLHF

v_call: TRBV5-4
j_call: TRBJ1-2
clone_size: few
cdr3_aa: CASSLPQGVGYTF

v_call: TRBV2
j_call: TRBJ2-3
clone_size: NA
cdr3_aa: CASSESLAGGTQYF

v_call: TRBV5-6
j_call: TRBJ2-2
clone_size: NA
cdr3_aa: CASVLAGNTGELFF

v_call: TRBV7-9
j_call: TRBJ2-1
clone_size: few
cdr3_aa: CASSLSGGGVRPQFF

v_call: TRBV4-1
j_call: TRBJ1-6
clone_size: few
cdr3_aa: CASSQETSSPLHF

v_call: TRBV11-2
j_call: TRBJ2-1
clone_size: many
cdr3_aa: CASSGTSGGNEQFF

v_call: TRBV4-2
j_call: TRBJ2-4
clone_size: NA
cdr3_aa: CASSQETSVEKNIQYF

v_call: TRBV21-1
j_call: TRBJ2-7
clone_size: many
cdr3_aa: CASSKTERQDNYEQYF

v_call: TRBV2
j_call: TRBJ2-5
clone_size: NA
cdr3_aa: CASSEPAGDQETQYF

v_call: TRBV7-9
j_call: TRBJ2-3
clone_size: few
cdr3_aa: CASSLTSAGRTDTQYF

v_call: TRBV7-9
j_call: TRBJ1-2
clone_size: few
cdr3_aa: CASSLYPGGNYGYTF

v_call: TRBV6-4
j_call: TRBJ2-1
clone_size: NA
cdr3_aa: CASSDRAGGRNEQFF

v_call: TRBV7-6
j_call: TRBJ2-1
clone_size: NA
cdr3_aa: CASSLDARLGNEQFF

v_call: TRBV7-2
j_call: TRBJ1-5
clone_size: NA
cdr3_aa: CASSLVRQQPQHF